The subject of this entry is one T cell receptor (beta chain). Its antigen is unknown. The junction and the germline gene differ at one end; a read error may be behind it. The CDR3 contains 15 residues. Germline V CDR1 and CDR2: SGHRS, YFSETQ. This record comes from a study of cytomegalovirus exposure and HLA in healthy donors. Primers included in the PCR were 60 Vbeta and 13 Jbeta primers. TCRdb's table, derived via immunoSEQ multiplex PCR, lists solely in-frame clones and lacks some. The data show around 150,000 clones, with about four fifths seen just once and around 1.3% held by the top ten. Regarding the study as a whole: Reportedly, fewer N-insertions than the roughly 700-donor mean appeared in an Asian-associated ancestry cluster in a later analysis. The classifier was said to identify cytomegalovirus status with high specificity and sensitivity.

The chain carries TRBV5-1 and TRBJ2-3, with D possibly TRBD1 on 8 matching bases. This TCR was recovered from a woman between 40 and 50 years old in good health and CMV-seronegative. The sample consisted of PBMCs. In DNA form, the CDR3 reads TGCGCCAGCCGCTTTACACAGGGGGGGGGAGATACGCAGTATTTT. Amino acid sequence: CASRFTQGGGDTQYF.